These 23 T cell receptor beta chains were sequenced from one sample in a study of technical replicates of blood from several donors (dated by TCRdb to the late 2010s). Receptors were amplified or captured by the immunoSEQ multiplex PCR assay. The source is immuneACCESS, and TCRdb retained only in-frame sequences with V and J called. Part of the clones is not carried over; for the studies checked, unresolved V genes explain less than half of this, and the remainder is unexplained. The sample table shows some 80,000 clones, and almost 96% are seen once. The top ten clones comprise about 0.37% of the sample. Sample: T cells isolated from PBMCs. The receptors come from a human donor in good health.

The chain is built from TRBV29-1 and TRBJ2-5; unclear D gene. The V gene lost 8 bases and the J gene lost 1 base, with 17 bases spanning the gap. CDR1 is SQVTM and CDR2 is ANQGSEA in the germline V gene. The CDR3 covers 14 residues. CDR3 nucleotide sequence: TGCAGCTCCAAGCACGGTTTAGCCCAAGAGACCCAGTACTTC. This translates into CSSKHGLAQETQYF.

The chain uses TRBV30 and TRBJ2-7; 7 bases line up with TRBD1. Per the germline V gene, CDR1 is GTSNPN and CDR2 is SVGIG (reference sequence). CDR3 length equals 14 residues. The V and J ends lost 2 bases and 0 bases, in that order; junction bases with no gene match: 4. The CDR3 DNA sequence: TGTGCCTGGAGTAGCTGGACAGGCTCCTACGAGCAGTACTTC. Translating gives CAWSSWTGSYEQYF.

This clone was detected a few times. J is TRBJ1-1 and V is TRBV30; unclear D gene. Germline V gene sequence: CDR1 GTSNPN, CDR2 SVGIG (reference sequence). V was clipped by 3 bases and J by 4 bases, with 9 bases between them. There are 12 residues in the CDR3. CDR3 protein: CAWSPRVTEAFF. CDR3 nucleotides: TGTGCCTGGAGCCCTCGGGTCACTGAAGCTTTCTTT.

This chain uses TRBV6-6 with TRBJ1-2; 8 nucleotides line up with TRBD1. This CDR3 region has 11 residues. The V gene's germline CDR1 is MNHNY and CDR2 SVGAGI (reference sequence). J was trimmed by 13 bases and V by 7 bases; bases with no gene match: 8. CDR3 loop: CASTTQGVGTF. The CDR3 coding sequence is TGTGCCAGCACAACACAGGGGGTTGGCACCTTC.

The V and J genes are TRBV28 and TRBJ1-1; D gene uncertain. The V end lost 6 bases, the J end lost 1 base, and 9 bases lay between the germline ends. Germline assignment: CDR1 MDHEN and CDR2 SYDVKM. The CDR3 sequence is 13 residues long. CDR3 in amino acids: CASSLATNTEAFF. CDR3 DNA sequence: TGTGCCAGCAGCCTGGCCACGAACACTGAAGCTTTCTTT.

The rearrangement joins TRBV19 to TRBJ1-2; 8 nucleotides line up with TRBD1. Germline lookup yields CDR1 LNHDA and CDR2 SQIVND (reference sequence). With 6 bases clipped from V and 4 bases from J, the junction kept 1 base outside the gene matches. This CDR3 has 12 amino acids. The CDR3 reads CASRGQVYGYTF. The CDR3 region has the DNA TGTGCCAGTAGGGGACAGGTCTATGGCTACACCTTC. Together with reference TRBV19 and TRBJ1-2, the CDR3 gives the full variable domain: DGGITQSPKYLFRKEGQNVTLSCEQNLNHDAMYWYRQDPGQGLRLIYYSQIVNDFQKGDIAEGYSVSREKKESFPLTVTSAQKNPTAFYLCASRGQVYGYTFGSGTRLTVV.

The CDR3 nucleotides are TGTGCCAGCAGCCCTGCCGGGTTCCAAGAGACCCAGTACTTC. Its translation: CASSPAGFQETQYF. The chain couples TRBV6-5 to TRBJ2-5; D remains ambiguous. The length of the CDR3 is 14 residues. Looked up from germline, CDR1 is MNHEY and CDR2 is SVGAGI. The ends were cut back, 6 bases at V and 1 base at J, with 12 bases in the middle.

The J gene is TRBJ2-7, the V gene TRBV29-1; D remains ambiguous. V lost 6 bases and J lost 6, with 12 bases in between. This CDR3 is 11 amino acids long. Germline V gives CDR1 SQVTM, CDR2 ANQGSEA. The CDR3, as DNA: TGCAGCGTGCTTCGAGTACCCGAGCAGTACTTC. The encoded protein is CSVLRVPEQYF.

The CDR3 region is CASSIETGLAGAGEQYF. The CDR3 DNA reads as TGTGCCAGTAGTATAGAAACGGGACTAGCGGGAGCTGGCGAGCAGTACTTC. V gene TRBV19 combines with J gene TRBJ2-7; TRBD2 aligns across 14 bases. The CDR3 spans 17 residues. CDR1 is LNHDA and CDR2 is SQIVND in the germline V gene (reference sequence). Trimming cost V 0 bases and J 6 bases; bases outside gene matches: 7. Looking up the rest from reference TRBV19 and TRBJ2-7 gives the full variable domain: DGGITQSPKYLFRKEGQNVTLSCEQNLNHDAMYWYRQDPGQGLRLIYYSQIVNDFQKGDIAEGYSVSREKKESFPLTVTSAQKNPTAFYLCASSIETGLAGAGEQYFGPGTRLTVT.

The chain recombines TRBV28 with TRBJ1-1; D remains unclear. The CDR3 runs 14 residues. Germline lookup yields CDR1 MDHEN and CDR2 SYDVKM. Trimming shortened V by 6 bases and J by 4 bases, and 15 bases separated the two germline ends. CDR3 region: CASREDTGGTEAFF. Written as DNA, the CDR3 is TGTGCCAGCAGAGAGGATACCGGCGGCACTGAAGCTTTCTTT.

This rearrangement joins TRBV11-2 to TRBJ2-2, with 8 bases matching TRBD2. V trimming: 4 bases; J trimming: 6 bases; junction bases outside the gene matches: 10. Germline V gives CDR1 SGHAT, CDR2 FQNNGV. This CDR3 region has 16 residues. This CDR3 reads CASSSPGLVLPGELFF. The CDR3 nucleotides are TGTGCCAGCAGCTCACCGGGACTAGTGCTCCCCGGGGAGCTGTTTTTT.

This sequence joins TRBV7-3 and TRBJ2-3, with D uncertain. The CDR3 covers 11 residues. V was pared by 6 bases and J by 3 bases, with 4 bases between. CDR1 is SGHTA and CDR2 is FQGTGA in the germline V gene. This CDR3 is CASRATDTQYF. The CDR3 nucleotides are TGTGCCAGCAGGGCAACAGATACGCAGTATTTT.

The chain carries TRBV6-5 and TRBJ1-2; D might be TRBD1 (5 bases). Per germline, CDR1 MNHEY and CDR2 SVGAGI. This CDR3 has 14 amino acids. V lost 2 bases and J 6 bases, leaving 13 bases between the germline ends. As DNA, the CDR3 is TGTGCCAGCAGTTACGGATCGGCAGGGAATGGCTACACCTTC. The encoded protein is CASSYGSAGNGYTF.

V and J are TRBV7-9 and TRBJ2-7, with 8 bases fitting TRBD2. The CDR3 totals 18 residues. Germline assignment: CDR1 SEHNR and CDR2 FQNEAQ (reference sequence). Trimming cost V 3 bases and J 3 bases; bases outside gene matches: 16. The CDR3 loop is CASSFPKVGGLAVYEQYF. The CDR3 DNA sequence: TGTGCCAGCAGCTTCCCTAAGGTGGGTGGACTAGCAGTCTACGAGCAGTACTTC.

The gene calls are TRBV9 and TRBJ2-7; 7 positions match TRBD1. The trim removed 4 bases at V and 3 bases at J, leaving 7 bases unmatched. The CDR3 runs 14 residues. CDR1 and CDR2 (germline): SGDLS, YYNGEE. CDR3 sequence reads: CASSPRDRIYEQYF. The CDR3 bases are TGTGCCAGCAGCCCCAGGGACAGAATCTACGAGCAGTACTTC.

The chain employs TRBV30 and TRBJ2-2, with 10 positions matching TRBD2. The CDR3 has 18 residues. Trimming removed 1 base from V and 4 bases from J; junction bases left unmatched: 12. CDR1 and CDR2 (germline): GTSNPN, SVGIG (reference sequence). The CDR3 DNA follows: TGTGCCTGGAGTGGGGGTAGCGGGAGGCGTCTGGGCACCGGGGAGCTGTTTTTT. The encoded protein is CAWSGGSGRRLGTGELFF.

V and J are TRBV5-6 and TRBJ2-5, with a tentative D call TRBD1 (5 bases). CDR1 is SGHDT, CDR2 YYEEEE, per germline. This CDR3 has 14 residues. The V and J ends lost 2 bases and 1 base respectively, with 9 bases between them. DNA for the CDR3: TGTGCCAGCAGCTTAGGGCAGGGCCAAGAGACCCAGTACTTC. Translation: CASSLGQGQETQYF.

CDR3 protein: CATEGVLNSGANVLTF. DNA of the CDR3: TGTGCCACCGAGGGGGTCTTGAATTCCGGGGCCAACGTCCTGACTTTC. V is TRBV15 and J is TRBJ2-6; perhaps TRBD1 as D (6 bases). The CDR3 loop spans 16 amino acids. The germline gives CDR1 LNHNV, CDR2 YYDKDF (reference sequence). With 8 bases removed from V and 4 bases from J, the gap between germline ends came to 18 bases.

The genes are TRBV15 and TRBJ2-7; 9 bases line up with TRBD1. From germline, CDR1 is LNHNV and CDR2 YYDKDF (reference sequence). Trimming at V came to 8 bases and at J to 0 bases, leaving 2 bases not matched to a gene. The CDR3 contains 13 residues. As DNA, the CDR3 is TGTGCCACCGCGGGACAGGGCTCCTACGAGCAGTACTTC. It translates to CATAGQGSYEQYF.

The chain couples TRBV21-1 to TRBJ2-7; TRBD1, the table's D call, was not compared with the DNA. TRBV21-1 is a listed pseudogene. The CDR3 sequence is 12 residues long. CDR3 DNA sequence: TGTGCCAGAAACACCATCCCCTACGAGCAGTACTTC. This translates into CARNTIPYEQYF.

V usage is TRBV16 and J usage is TRBJ2-7; D remains ambiguous. V lost 2 bases to trimming and J lost 4 bases, with 9 bases between them. The CDR3 has 13 amino acids. Per germline, CDR1 KGHSY and CDR2 FQNENV. The CDR3 coding sequence is TGTGCCAGCAGCCAACGACTTGAATACGAGCAGTACTTC. Its translation: CASSQRLEYEQYF.

Concerning this clone: A junction end diverges from the germline sequence, so it may reflect a read error. The genes are TRBV6-5 and TRBJ1-1; a possible D gene is TRBD1 (5 bases). The CDR3 totals 12 residues. Germline V gene sequence: CDR1 MNHEY, CDR2 SVGAGI. The CDR3 sequence: CASSPREGLGDF. In DNA form, the CDR3 reads TGTGCCAGCAGTCCCAGGGAGGGCCTCGGAGACTTT.

The CDR3 is CAWRSRTVSGYTF. The DNA of the CDR3 is TGTGCCTGGAGGAGCCGAACAGTAAGTGGCTACACCTTC. The rearrangement uses TRBV30 and TRBJ1-2; no clear D. CDR1 and CDR2 (germline): GTSNPN, SVGIG (reference sequence). V lost 3 bases and J 7 bases, leaving 15 bases between the germline ends. This CDR3 has 13 residues.